These T cell receptor beta chains were read from a single sample in a study of T cell clusters in autoimmune cytopenias. TCRdb reprocessed the multiplex PCR reads and stores each CDR3 protein as one record, lacking DNA. The sample has around 6,100 distinct CDR3 sequences; the top ten hold just under 5%. The sample comprised peripheral blood. These receptors originate from a human donor with an autoimmune cytopenia or autoimmune hepatitis (not recorded which). The CDR3 runs from the conserved cysteine through the conserved F or W. Size values are once, few and many counts, or a class for expanded clones, and some rows have none.

clone_size j_call v_call cdr3_aa
NA TRBJ1-1 TRBV20-1 CSATRQFAEAFF
medium-sized TRBJ2-7 TRBV5-4 CASSSPYEQYF
large TRBJ2-1 TRBV6-2/TRBV6-3 CASLRGGWIAALSNEQFF
NA TRBJ2-7 TRBV7-2 CASSLLRGQGTYEQYF
NA TRBJ1-6 TRBV30 CAWRTGTGYNSPLHF
NA TRBJ2-2 TRBV7-2 CASSPRQGDTGELFF
medium-sized TRBJ1-2 TRBV13 CASSLPPAGNRDGYTF
NA TRBJ1-4 TRBV10-3 CATSVANEKLFF
medium-sized TRBJ2-7 TRBV19 CASSIGQGDAEQYF
medium-sized TRBJ1-5 TRBV27 CASSFGTDSNQPQHF
NA TRBJ2-2 TRBV12-3/TRBV12-4 CASSGPGTPFGELFF
NA TRBJ1-1 TRBV5-6 CASSAGQGAVKNTEAFF
medium-sized TRBJ2-1 TRBV12-3/TRBV12-4 CASSPGTSGDQQFF
NA TRBJ1-4 TRBV14 CASSQEIFGSAGEKLFF
NA TRBJ2-5 TRBV20-1 CSATFGVVETQYF
NA TRBJ2-4 TRBV6-2/TRBV6-3 CASSGGSAKNIQYF
NA TRBJ2-1 TRBV7-9 CASSLVGMNNEQFF
NA TRBJ1-2 TRBV6-1 CASNTEGGSGYGYTF
medium-sized TRBJ2-7 TRBV29-1 CSVKSRDDEQYF
NA TRBJ2-7 TRBV28 CASRTQGVSHEQYF
NA TRBJ2-5 TRBV2 CASKGNQETQYF
NA TRBJ2-3 TRBV24-1 CATSEYRGTQVRDTQYF
medium-sized TRBJ2-5 TRBV6-6 CASSLTGIQETQYF
medium-sized TRBJ1-2 TRBV6-6 CASSSRQAANYGYTF
NA TRBJ2-4 TRBV7-4 CASSGQGLAKNIQYF
NA TRBJ1-1 TRBV7-2 CASSAKRGVRAFF
NA TRBJ2-1 TRBV12-3/TRBV12-4 CASSSDRGNEQFF
medium-sized TRBJ2-7 TRBV6-2/TRBV6-3 CASSYGTSSYEQYF
NA TRBJ2-4 TRBV27 CASNLAGGRENIQYF
medium-sized TRBJ2-2 TRBV11-1 CASRAGLAGLLPGELFF
medium-sized TRBJ2-1 TRBV11-1 CASSRTSGPNNEQFF
medium-sized TRBJ2-1 TRBV15 CATSRGPSGQYNEQFF
medium-sized TRBJ2-5 TRBV6-2/TRBV6-3 CASSYEGAGSETQYF
medium-sized TRBJ1-1 TRBV18 CASSPRVHDMNTEAFF
medium-sized TRBJ1-1 TRBV5-4 CASSSGTWSTEAFF
NA TRBJ2-5 TRBV11-2 CASSFDLYQETQYF
medium-sized TRBJ1-3 TRBV15 CATSRPTVNSGNTIYF
NA TRBJ1-5 TRBV6-1 CASKNEAGGNQPQHF
NA TRBJ1-4 TRBV12-3/TRBV12-4 CASSFRHDWGQPTNEKLFF
NA TRBJ1-2 TRBV18 CASSPNTGTATYGYTF
NA TRBJ2-3 TRBV4-3 CASSQARLDTDTQYF
medium-sized TRBJ2-2 TRBV27 CASSFEGGTGELFF
medium-sized TRBJ1-4 TRBV6-1 CASSEAGGQGREKLFF
NA TRBJ2-7 TRBV7-3 CASSPQAGSYEQYF
NA TRBJ1-5 TRBV7-2 CASSLGQGAQPQHF
NA TRBJ2-5 TRBV20-1 CSAGTSGQETQYF
NA TRBJ2-1 TRBV7-2 CASSLRGNNEQFF
NA TRBJ2-7 TRBV27 CASSLTRHSLIYEQYF
medium-sized TRBJ1-1 TRBV6-5 CASSYNPNTEAFF
NA TRBJ2-5 TRBV7-9 CASSQEVGETQYF
medium-sized TRBJ1-3 TRBV6-5 CASSYRGARGTIYF
medium-sized TRBJ2-1 TRBV6-1 CASSPRDRSYNEQFF
medium-sized TRBJ2-7 TRBV7-6 CASSFRQGARGLSYEQYF
NA TRBJ2-5 TRBV20-1 CSAHDRGRETQYF
NA TRBJ1-6 TRBV28 CASSPPSSYNSPLHF
NA TRBJ2-1 TRBV14 CASSQVPGGLFNEQFF
NA TRBJ2-5 TRBV5-1 CASTGQGETQYF
NA TRBJ1-2 TRBV12-3/TRBV12-4 CASSLWPGQGIFGYTF
medium-sized TRBJ2-1 TRBV6-5 CASSYVQGLYNEQFF